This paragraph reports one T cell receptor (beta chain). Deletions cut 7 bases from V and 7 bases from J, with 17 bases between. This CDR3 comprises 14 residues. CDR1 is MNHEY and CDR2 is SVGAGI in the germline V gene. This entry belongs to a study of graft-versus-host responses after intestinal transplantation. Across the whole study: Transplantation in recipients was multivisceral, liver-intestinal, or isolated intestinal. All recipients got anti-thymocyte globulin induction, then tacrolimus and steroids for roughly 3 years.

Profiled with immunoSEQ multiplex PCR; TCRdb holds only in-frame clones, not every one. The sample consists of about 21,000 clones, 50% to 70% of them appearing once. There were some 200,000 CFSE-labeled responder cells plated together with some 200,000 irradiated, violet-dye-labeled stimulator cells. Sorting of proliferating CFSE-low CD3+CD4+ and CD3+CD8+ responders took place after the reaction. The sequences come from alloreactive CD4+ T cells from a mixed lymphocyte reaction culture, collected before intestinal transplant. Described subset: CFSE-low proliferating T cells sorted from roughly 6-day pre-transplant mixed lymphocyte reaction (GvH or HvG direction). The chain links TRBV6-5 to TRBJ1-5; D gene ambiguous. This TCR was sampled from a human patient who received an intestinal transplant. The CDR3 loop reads CASNMREGPQPQHF. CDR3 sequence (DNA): TGTGCCAGCAACATGAGGGAGGGCCCCCAGCCCCAGCATTTT.